Listed below are T cell receptor beta chains from one sample, sequenced in a study of blood T cell repertoires in COVID-19. Generated by immunoSEQ multiplex PCR, the TCRdb table keeps only in-frame clones and is missing some. The sample contains around 400,000 clones, around 83% of which appear only once. Sequenced: PBMCs or T cells enriched from blood (not recorded which). The receptors shown here come from a woman aged 45 to 65 who had recovered from COVID-19. Both conserved end residues are part of each CDR3. Each record gives: clone size, D gene, V gene, J gene, CDR3 DNA, CDR3 protein. The D gene is left open where the match is weak. Some rows have no size entry. The others give once, few or many, or a class for an expanded clone.

NA	NA	TRBV3-1/TRBV3-2	TRBJ1-2	TGTGCCAGCAGCAACCGACAGGTTCGTGATGGCTACACCTTC	CASSNRQVRDGYTF
NA	TRBD1	TRBV9	TRBJ2-1	TGTGCCAGCAGCGTAGTTGATGGGACAGGCAATGAGCAGTTCTTC	CASSVVDGTGNEQFF
NA	NA	TRBV27	TRBJ2-7	TGTGCCAGCAGTTGGGGAGAGTACGAGCAGTACTTC	CASSWGEYEQYF
NA	NA	TRBV20-1	TRBJ2-1	TGCAGTGCTAGTGGAGTCCCTGAATTTTTCGGTGAGCAGTTCTTC	CSASGVPEFFGEQFF
NA	NA	TRBV4-3	TRBJ2-3	TGCGCCAGCAGTTCCTGGGGGCTAGCGGAATCAGATACGCAGTATTTT	CASSSWGLAESDTQYF
many	NA	TRBV30	TRBJ1-5	TGTGCCGTCGGACAGAGCAATCAGCCCCAGCATTTT	CAVGQSNQPQHF
few	TRBD2	TRBV4-3	TRBJ2-4	TGCGCCAGCAGCCAAGTATATCGGACTAGCGGGTCCGCAAACATTCAGTACTTC	CASSQVYRTSGSANIQYF
NA	TRBD1	TRBV7-9	TRBJ1-1	TGTGCCAGCAGCTCAACAGGGGGTCGGGGGAACACTGAAGCTTTCTTT	CASSSTGGRGNTEAFF
NA	NA	TRBV3-1/TRBV3-2	TRBJ1-4	TGTGCCAGCAGCCAAGTGGGTCGGGGTGAAAAACTGTTTTTT	CASSQVGRGEKLFF
NA	TRBD1	TRBV27	TRBJ1-5	TGTGCCAGCAGTTCCGGGACAGGGCATCAGCCCCAGCATTTT	CASSSGTGHQPQHF
NA	NA	TRBV4-1	TRBJ1-2	TGCGCCAGCAGCCAAGGCCGGACTTTGGGGGGAGGCTACACCTTC	CASSQGRTLGGGYTF
NA	NA	TRBV5-4	TRBJ1-2	TGTGCCAGCAGCCCCGGCCAGGAGGATGGCTACACCTTC	CASSPGQEDGYTF
NA	TRBD1	TRBV28	TRBJ1-4	TGTGCCAGCAGTCCGGACAGGGGGCGGGGCGAAAAACTGTTTTTT	CASSPDRGRGEKLFF
NA	NA	TRBV3-1/TRBV3-2	TRBJ2-7	TGTGCCAGCAGCCCTCATCCGGACAGCTCCTACGAGCAGTACTTC	CASSPHPDSSYEQYF
NA	NA	TRBV27	TRBJ2-3	TGTGCCAGCAGTTTATCGATAACAGACTACACAGATACGCAGTATTTT	CASSLSITDYTDTQYF
few	NA	TRBV7-9	TRBJ2-5	TGTGCCAGCAGCCCCGAGGGCTACCAAGAGACCCAGTACTTC	CASSPEGYQETQYF
NA	TRBD1	TRBV7-9	TRBJ1-2	TGTGCCAGCAGCTTAGCGCATTGGGACAGCCTCACTAACTATGGCTACACCTTC	CASSLAHWDSLTNYGYTF
NA	NA	TRBV18	TRBJ1-1	TGTGCCAGCTCACAGAAGACAGGCGTTCCACGGGAGAACACTGAAGCTTTCTTT	CASSQKTGVPRENTEAFF
NA	TRBD2	TRBV27	TRBJ2-1	TGTGCCAGCAGTTTGAGCGGGACCTCCTACAATGAGCAGTTCTTC	CASSLSGTSYNEQFF
NA	TRBD1	TRBV6-5	TRBJ1-1	TGTGCCAGCAGGGGGACAGGGACTAACACTGAAGCTTTCTTT	CASRGTGTNTEAFF
NA	TRBD1	TRBV2	TRBJ2-2	TGTGCCAGCAGTGGGGGACAGGGGGCGATCGGGGAGCTGTTTTTT	CASSGGQGAIGELFF
NA	NA	TRBV5-1	TRBJ1-2	TGCGCCAGCAGCTTGCTAGGGGAAGGTGGCTACACCTTC	CASSLLGEGGYTF
NA	NA	TRBV7-2	TRBJ2-1	TGTGCCAGCAGCTCACTCTTTCAGGGGGGTAGCAATGAGCAGTTCTTC	CASSSLFQGGSNEQFF
NA	TRBD2	TRBV2	TRBJ2-1	TGTGCCAGCAGTCGTATGGCTAGCGGGGGGGCTGATGAGCAGTTCTTC	CASSRMASGGADEQFF
NA	TRBD1	TRBV13	TRBJ1-2	TGTGCCAGCAGTCCTACAGGGGGTCCTCTTGGCTACACCTTC	CASSPTGGPLGYTF
NA	TRBD1	TRBV2	TRBJ2-7	TGTGCCAGCAGTCGGGACAGGGGAGGCTACGAGCAGTACTTC	CASSRDRGGYEQYF
NA	TRBD2	TRBV5-6	TRBJ2-1	TGTGCCAGCAGCTTGGTAGGAGCGGGAGGGCCTAAAAATGAGCAGTTCTTC	CASSLVGAGGPKNEQFF
NA	NA	TRBV24-1	TRBJ1-2	TGTGCCACCAGTGCAGGTAGCGGGGGCTACACCTTC	CATSAGSGGYTF
NA	NA	TRBV7-2	TRBJ1-5	TGTGCCAGCAGCGAGCCCCCCCAGCCCCAGCATTTT	CASSEPPQPQHF
NA	NA	TRBV19	TRBJ1-1	TGTGCCAGTAGCGATCGGGGGGTGAACACTGAAGCTTTCTTT	CASSDRGVNTEAFF
NA	NA	TRBV6-5	TRBJ2-7	TGTGCCAGCAGTCGGGCCCAGGACAAGCAGTACTTC	CASSRAQDKQYF
NA	TRBD2	TRBV4-3	TRBJ2-1	TGCGCCAGCAGCCAAGATTCCAGCGGGGGGCCGTACGATGAGCAGTTCTTC	CASSQDSSGGPYDEQFF